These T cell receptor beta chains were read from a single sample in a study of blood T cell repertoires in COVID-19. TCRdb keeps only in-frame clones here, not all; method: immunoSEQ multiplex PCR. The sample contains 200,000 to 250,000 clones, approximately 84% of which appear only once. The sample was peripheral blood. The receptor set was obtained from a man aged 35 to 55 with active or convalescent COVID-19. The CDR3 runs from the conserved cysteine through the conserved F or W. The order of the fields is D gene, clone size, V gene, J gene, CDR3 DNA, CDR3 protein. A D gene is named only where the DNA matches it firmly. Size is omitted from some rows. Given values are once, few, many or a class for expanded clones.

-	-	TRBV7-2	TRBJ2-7	TGTGCCAGCAGCTCCCGACAGGAATCCTACGAGCAGTACTTC	CASSSRQESYEQYF
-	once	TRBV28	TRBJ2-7	TGTGCCAGTGAGGGCCAAGACGCCTACGAGCAGTACTTC	CASEGQDAYEQYF
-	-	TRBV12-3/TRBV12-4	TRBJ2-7	TGTGCCAGCTCAGGACAGCGGGAGCAGTACTTC	CASSGQREQYF
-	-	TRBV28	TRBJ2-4	TGTGCCAGCAGTTCCGAGGGTGGAGCCCCAGGCATTCAGTACTTC	CASSSEGGAPGIQYF
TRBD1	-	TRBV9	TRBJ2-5	TGTGCCAGCAGCGCCAACACGGGGACAGAAGAGACCCAGTACTTC	CASSANTGTEETQYF
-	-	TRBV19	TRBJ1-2	TGTGCCAGTAGTATGGCCCGTAACTATGGCTACACCTTC	CASSMARNYGYTF
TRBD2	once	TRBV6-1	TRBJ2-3	TGTGCCAGCAGTGAGACGTGGACTAGCGGGGGGCGGGGCACAGATACGCAGTATTTT	CASSETWTSGGRGTDTQYF
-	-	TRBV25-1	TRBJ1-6	TGTGCCAGCAGTGCCCCGACAGTCCATAATTCACCCCTCCACTTT	CASSAPTVHNSPLHF
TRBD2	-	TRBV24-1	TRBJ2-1	TGTGCCACCAGTGATTTAAGCGGGGGGGCCTACAATGAGCAGTTCTTC	CATSDLSGGAYNEQFF
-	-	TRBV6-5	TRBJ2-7	TGTGCCAGCAGTCCGGGCGGGTCGAGCTCCTACGAGCAGTACTTC	CASSPGGSSSYEQYF
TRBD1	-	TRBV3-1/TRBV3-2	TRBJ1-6	TGTGCCAGCAGCCAGGGGAAGGACAGGGCGAGATCACCCCTCCACTTT	CASSQGKDRARSPLHF
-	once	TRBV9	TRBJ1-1	TGTGCCAGCAGCGGAGGGGGAACCACTGAAGCTTTCTTT	CASSGGGTTEAFF
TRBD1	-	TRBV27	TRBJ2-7	TGTGCCAGCAGTTTATTGGGGACAGGTGACGAGCAGTACTTC	CASSLLGTGDEQYF
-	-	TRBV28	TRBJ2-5	TGTGCCAGCAGTTTATTTGGAGGGGGGGTCCAAGAGACCCAGTACTTC	CASSLFGGGVQETQYF
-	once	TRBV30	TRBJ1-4	TGTGCCTGGAATTTCGGACAGCTTAATGAAAAACTGTTTTTT	CAWNFGQLNEKLFF
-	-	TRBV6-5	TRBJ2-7	TGTGCCAGCAGCCAAGACTTGAAAGAGCAGTACTTC	CASSQDLKEQYF
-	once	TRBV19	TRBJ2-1	TGTGCCAGTAGGGCCAAAGGGAGAAACTACAATGAGCAGTTCTTC	CASRAKGRNYNEQFF
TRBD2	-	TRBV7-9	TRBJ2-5	TGTGCCAGCAGCTCCTCCGGGACTAGGAGCGTGGAGACCCAGTACTTC	CASSSSGTRSVETQYF
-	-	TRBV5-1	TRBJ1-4	TGCGCCAGCAGCTCGGATAACAGGGCCCGGAAAGAAAAACTGTTTTTT	CASSSDNRARKEKLFF
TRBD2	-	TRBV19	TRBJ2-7	TGTGCCAGTAGTATAGGGGTTAGCGGGAGCTACGAGCAGTACTTC	CASSIGVSGSYEQYF
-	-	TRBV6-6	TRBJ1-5	TGTGCCAGCAGTTACGAGGGCCAAAATAGCAATCAGCCCCAGCATTTT	CASSYEGQNSNQPQHF
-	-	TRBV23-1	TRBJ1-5	TGCGCCAGCAGTCGGTCGCTAGAGGTTCAGCCCCAGCATTTT	CASSRSLEVQPQHF
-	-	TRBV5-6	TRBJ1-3	TGTGCCAGCAGCTTCTCCGGAAACACCATATATTTT	CASSFSGNTIYF
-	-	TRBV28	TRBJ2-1	TGTGCCAGCAGTTCCCCGGCCCTAGAGGAGCAGTTCTTC	CASSSPALEEQFF
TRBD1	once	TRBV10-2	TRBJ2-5	TGCGCCACCGGCGGACAGGGAAGAGAGACCCAGTACTTC	CATGGQGRETQYF
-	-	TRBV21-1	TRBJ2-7	TGTGCCAGCAGCAAAGAGGGACTAGCGGTCCCTTCAAAGCACTTC	CASSKEGLAVPSKHF
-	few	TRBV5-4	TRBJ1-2	TGTGCCAGCACCCAGGGTTTGTTAGGCTATGGCTACACCTTC	CASTQGLLGYGYTF
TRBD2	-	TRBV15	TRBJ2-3	TGTGCCACCAGCAGAGATTTAACTAGCGGGAGGGCGGCGACAGATACGCAGTATTTT	CATSRDLTSGRAATDTQYF
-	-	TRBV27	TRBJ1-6	TGTGCCAGCAGGCCTCTCGGGAATTCACCCCTCCACTTT	CASRPLGNSPLHF
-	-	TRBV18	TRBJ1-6	TGTGCCAGCTCATACCGTGACACGTCCTATAATTCACCCCTCCACTTT	CASSYRDTSYNSPLHF
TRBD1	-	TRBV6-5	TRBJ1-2	TGTGCCAGCAGCCTAGGGGGACAGGGATTCTATGGCTACACCTTC	CASSLGGQGFYGYTF
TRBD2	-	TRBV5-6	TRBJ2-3	TGTGCCAGCAGCTTGGTGGGAGGGCCAGATACGCAGTATTTT	CASSLVGGPDTQYF
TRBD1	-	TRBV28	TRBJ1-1	TGTGCCAGCAGTTTAGGGACAGGGGGCCTTCCGAACACTGAAGCTTTCTTT	CASSLGTGGLPNTEAFF
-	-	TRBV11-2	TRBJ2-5	TGTGCCAGCAGCTTTGGAGGAGAGACCCAGTACTTC	CASSFGGETQYF
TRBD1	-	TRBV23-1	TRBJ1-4	TGCGCCAGCAGTCCCAACCTAGACAGGGCGAGGGTTGAAAAACTGTTTTTT	CASSPNLDRARVEKLFF
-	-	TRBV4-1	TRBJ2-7	TGCGCCAGCAGCCAAGAAGGAGTGACGGGCCGACAGGGACTCTACGAGCAGTACTTC	CASSQEGVTGRQGLYEQYF
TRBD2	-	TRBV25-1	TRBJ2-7	TGTGCCAGCAGTGCTCGTCGGGGACTAGCGGGGGCCTACGAGCAGTACTTC	CASSARRGLAGAYEQYF
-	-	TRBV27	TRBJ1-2	TGTGCCAGCAGCCCCATAGATGGACTCGCCACGATAAGCCGCGGCTACACCTTC	CASSPIDGLATISRGYTF
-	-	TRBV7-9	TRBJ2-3	TGTGCCAGCAGCTCGAATCGGCTAGACACAGATACGCAGTATTTT	CASSSNRLDTDTQYF
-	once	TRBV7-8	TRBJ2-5	TGTGCCAGCAGCGCTCTGGAGCGCGGAGAGACCCAGTACTTC	CASSALERGETQYF
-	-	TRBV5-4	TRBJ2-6	TGTGCCATCCTAGACTCTGGGGCCAACGTCCTGACTTTC	CAILDSGANVLTF
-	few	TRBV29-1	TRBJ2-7	TGCAGCGTTGAAGATCATGGCGGCCTCGCCGAGCAGTACTTC	CSVEDHGGLAEQYF
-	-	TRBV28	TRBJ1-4	TGTGCCAGCAGTTTAATCGGCAGGCCGGCAACTAATGAAAAACTGTTTTTT	CASSLIGRPATNEKLFF